This T cell receptor beta chain is drawn from a study of T cells in Graves' hyperthyroidism and ophthalmopathy. This clonotype was counted ten times or more. Antigen specificity is unknown. The CDR3 has 15 residues. The germline gives CDR1 GTSNPN, CDR2 SVGIG (reference sequence). The V and J ends lost 2 bases and 2 bases respectively, with 13 bases between them. Study results and caveats: Among thyroid clonotypes expanded above 0.001, most also appeared in blood. A model of 13 V-J features distinguished ophthalmopathy from stable hyperthyroidism.

Using RNA transcripts as the source, TCR beta CDR3 regions were amplified. Primed by the HTBI set, a first-round RT-PCR was run on the TCR CDR3. TCRdb reanalysed the multiplex PCR reads using MiXCR and keeps one entry per CDR3 protein. The sample has about 410,000 distinct CDR3 sequences, around 15% seen once. This sequence joins TRBV30 and TRBJ1-5; D possibly corresponds to TRBD1 (5 bases). The sample was blood. The sequence was collected from a man aged 18 to 29 with Graves' ophthalmopathy. The CDR3 loop reads CAWSPGTSGNQPQHF. The CDR3 DNA sequence: TGTGCCTGGAGTCCCGGGACCTCCGGCAATCAGCCCCAGCATTTT.